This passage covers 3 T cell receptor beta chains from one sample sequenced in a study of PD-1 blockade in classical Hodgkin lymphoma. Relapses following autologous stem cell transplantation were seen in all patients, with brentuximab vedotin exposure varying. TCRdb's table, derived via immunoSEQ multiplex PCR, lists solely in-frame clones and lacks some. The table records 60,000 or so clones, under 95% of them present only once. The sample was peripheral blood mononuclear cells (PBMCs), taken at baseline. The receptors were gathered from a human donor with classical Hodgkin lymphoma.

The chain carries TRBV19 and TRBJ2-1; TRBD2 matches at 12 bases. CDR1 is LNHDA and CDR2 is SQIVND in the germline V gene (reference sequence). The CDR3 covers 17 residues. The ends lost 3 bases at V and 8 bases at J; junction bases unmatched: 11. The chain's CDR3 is CASSIRLAGDRRDEQFF. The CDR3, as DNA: TGTGCCAGTAGTATCAGACTAGCGGGAGACCGTCGGGATGAGCAGTTCTTC.

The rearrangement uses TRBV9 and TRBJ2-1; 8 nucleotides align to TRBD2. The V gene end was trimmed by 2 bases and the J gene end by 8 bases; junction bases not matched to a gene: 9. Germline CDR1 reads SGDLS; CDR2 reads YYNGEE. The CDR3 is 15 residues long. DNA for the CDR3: TGTGCCAGCAGCGTCGTAGCGGGGCGGTTCGATGAGCAGTTCTTC. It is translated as CASSVVAGRFDEQFF.

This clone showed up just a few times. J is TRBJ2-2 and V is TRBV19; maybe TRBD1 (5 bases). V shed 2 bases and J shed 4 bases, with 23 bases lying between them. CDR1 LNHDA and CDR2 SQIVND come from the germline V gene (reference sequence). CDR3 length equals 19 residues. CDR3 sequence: CASSIIDSYIGSSTGELFF. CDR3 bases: TGTGCCAGTAGTATAATCGACAGCTATATCGGGTCTTCCACCGGGGAGCTGTTTTTT.